The entry below gives a single T cell receptor beta chain sequence along with its context. Its target is unknown. The data belong to a study of CD8 T cells in Susac syndrome. Sequencing of TCR beta was carried out in blood CD8+ and CD4+ T cells. The individuals used as controls were healthy donors who had been matched for both age and sex. Reverse transcription of about 0.5 to 1 ug RNA was carried out with random hexamers. Amplification of TCR beta CDR3 spanned 54 Vbeta and 13 Jbeta via immunoSEQ multiplex PCR. TCRdb independently ran MiXCR on the immunoSEQ multiplex PCR reads; one entry per CDR3 protein. Of some 200,000 distinct CDR3 sequences listed, about 95% are singletons. This CDR3 spans 15 amino acids. CDR1 and CDR2 (germline): LNHDA, SQIVND (reference sequence). V lost 8 bases, J lost 3 bases, and 9 bases stayed unmatched. Findings and limits, study-wide: That the number of individuals in its TCR sequencing and HLA analysis was relatively small was acknowledged by the study.

The chain carries TRBV19 and TRBJ2-1; 8 positions agree with TRBD2. The sample taken for sequencing was CD4+ T cells from PBMCs. The clonotype originates from a human donor in good health. CDR3 in amino acids: CASSDIAGHYNEQFF. The CDR3 DNA is TGTGCCAGTTCCGATATAGCGGGGCACTACAATGAGCAGTTCTTC.